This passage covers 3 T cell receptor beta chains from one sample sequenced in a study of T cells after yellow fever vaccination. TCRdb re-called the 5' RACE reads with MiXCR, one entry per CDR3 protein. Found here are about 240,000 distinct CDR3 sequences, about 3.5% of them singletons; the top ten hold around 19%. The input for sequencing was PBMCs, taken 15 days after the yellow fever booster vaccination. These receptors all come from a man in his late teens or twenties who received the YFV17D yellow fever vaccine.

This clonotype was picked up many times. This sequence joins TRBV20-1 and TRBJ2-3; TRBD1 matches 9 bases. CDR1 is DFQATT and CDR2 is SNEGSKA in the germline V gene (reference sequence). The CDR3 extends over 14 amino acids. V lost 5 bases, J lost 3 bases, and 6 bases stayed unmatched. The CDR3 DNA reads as TGCAGTGCTTCGGACAGGGGAAGGACAGATACGCAGTATTTT. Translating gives CSASDRGRTDTQYF.

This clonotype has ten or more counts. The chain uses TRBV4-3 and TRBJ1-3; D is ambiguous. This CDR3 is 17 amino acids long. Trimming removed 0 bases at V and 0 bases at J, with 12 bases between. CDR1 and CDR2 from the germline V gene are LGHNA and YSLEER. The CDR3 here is CASSQESGTYSGNTIYF. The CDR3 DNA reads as TGCGCCAGCAGCCAAGAAAGTGGTACATACTCTGGAAACACCATATATTTT.

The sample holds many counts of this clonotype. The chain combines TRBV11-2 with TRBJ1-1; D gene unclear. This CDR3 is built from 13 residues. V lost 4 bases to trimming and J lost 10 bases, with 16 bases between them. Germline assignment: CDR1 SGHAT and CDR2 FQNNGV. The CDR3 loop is CASSSFPHGGAFF. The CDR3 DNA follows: TGTGCCAGCAGCTCTTTCCCCCATGGCGGAGCTTTCTTT.